This entry lists 3 T cell receptor beta chains sequenced from one sample in a study of blood T cells in healthy people across ages. Primers used in a second PCR of roughly 6 to 12 cycles were a sample-barcoded 5' primer and a J-beta primer mix. TCRdb fed the 5' RACE reads into MiXCR, producing one record per CDR3 protein. The sample includes some 550,000 distinct CDR3 sequences, less than 60% of them seen just once. Sample: blood. The receptors were sampled from a man older than 75 in good health.

The chain combines TRBV20-1 with TRBJ2-7, with 8 bases fitting TRBD1. Germline CDR1 reads DFQATT; CDR2 reads SNEGSKA (reference sequence). This CDR3 is 16 amino acids long. V lost 0 bases to trimming and J lost 3 bases; unmatched junction nucleotides: 10. The CDR3 protein is CSARDPRTGTNYEQYF. The CDR3 DNA is TGCAGTGCTAGAGACCCCCGGACAGGGACCAACTACGAGCAGTACTTC.

This clonotype has more than one count but fewer than ten. Germline is not matched at one junction end, which may reflect a read error. This chain joins TRBV25-1 and TRBJ2-5; weak D call: TRBD1 (6 bases). This CDR3 contains 16 residues. Looked up from germline, CDR1 is MGHDK and CDR2 is SYGVNS. Here the CDR3 reads CASSESQGFAREAQYF. Written as DNA, the CDR3 is TGTGCCAGCAGTGAATCTCAGGGGTTTGCGAGAGAGGCCCAGTACTTC.

About this clonotype itself: A much larger clone differs by one base, so this may be a read error. This chain connects TRBV6-5 to TRBJ2-1; D ambiguous. The J call is in doubt because the DNA end fits TRBJ2-7 better. There are 12 residues in the CDR3. Germline V gene data show CDR1 as MNHEY and CDR2 as SVGAGI. In DNA form, the CDR3 reads TGTGCCAGCAGTTCCACCTACAATGAGCAGTACTTC. It codes for CASSSTYNEQYF.